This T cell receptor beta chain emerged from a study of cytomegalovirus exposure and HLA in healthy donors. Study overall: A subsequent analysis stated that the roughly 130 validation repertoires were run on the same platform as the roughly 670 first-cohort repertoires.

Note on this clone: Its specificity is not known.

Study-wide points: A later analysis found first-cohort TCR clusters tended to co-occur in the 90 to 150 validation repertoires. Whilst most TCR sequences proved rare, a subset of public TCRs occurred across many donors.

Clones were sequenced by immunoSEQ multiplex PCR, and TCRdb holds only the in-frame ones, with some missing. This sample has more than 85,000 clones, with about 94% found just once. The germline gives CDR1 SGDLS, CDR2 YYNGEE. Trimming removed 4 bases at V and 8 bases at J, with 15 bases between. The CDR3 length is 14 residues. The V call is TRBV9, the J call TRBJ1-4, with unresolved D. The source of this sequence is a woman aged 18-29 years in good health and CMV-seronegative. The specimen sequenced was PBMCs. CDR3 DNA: TGTGCCAGCAGCCATGGCGGGGTTGGGGAAAAACTGTTTTTT. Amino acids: CASSHGGVGEKLFF. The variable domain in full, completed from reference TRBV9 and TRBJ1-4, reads DSGVTQTPKHLITATGQRVTLRCSPRSGDLSVYWYQQSLDQGLQFLIQYYNGEERAKGNILERFSAQQFPDLHSELNLSSLELGDSALYFCASSHGGVGEKLFFGSGTQLSVL.